Listed below are T cell receptor beta chains from one sample, sequenced in a study of shared clonotypes between healthy human individuals. Sequencing used immunoSEQ multiplex PCR; TCRdb keeps in-frame clones, though not all of them. The data contain about 470,000 clones, 70% to 80% of them singletons. The sample taken for sequencing was PBMCs. The receptors come from a middle-aged woman in good health. Some clones in this sample may be carry-over from other donors' samples. Each CDR3 is given without its conserved first and last residue. Fields, in order: V gene, CDR3 protein.

>TRBV4-3
ASSQRTGTGITGELF
>TRBV19
ASSPAVLAGGYNEQF
>TRBV6-1
ASSEGTKEQPQH
>TRBV9
ASSRSTSGAYTGELF
>TRBV29-1
SVEGGQREGLVTDTQY
>TRBV6-5
ASSYWRGRSAYEQY
>TRBV28
ATRDSNSYEQY
>TRBV7-7
ASRTTPNTGELF
>TRBV28
ASRADREGEKLF
>TRBV18
ASSPRQGGLNTEAF
>TRBV28
ASRGQADQPQH
>TRBV5-6
ASRRTSGNTGELF
>TRBV18
ASSPGQGQGGYQETQY
>TRBV7-2
ASSLSGSSGYEQY
>TRBV6-5
ASSSSRTEEKLF
>TRBV4-3
ASSQLEGDEQY
>TRBV28
ASTFSGLAGGSIYNEQF
>TRBV27
ASSSSGFYEQY
>TRBV11-2
ASSLGVSLYEQY
>TRBV20-1
SARPYGEQF
>TRBV5-1
ASSLASVAGPYEQY
>TRBV28
ASSLRTGPVRQPQH
>TRBV5-4
ASSEGLAGGPETQY
>TRBV5-1
ASSPRGTGVSTEAF
>TRBV28
ASLHQGSNTIY
>TRBV7-3
ASSLTGGRIFNEQF
>TRBV27
ASSLGPPGETQY